This entry lists 18 T cell receptor beta chains sequenced from one sample in a study of post-analysis software for immune sequencing data. Overall study results and limits: Five TRBV segments, TRBV5-6, TRBV5-1 and TRBV20-1 among them, were found more frequent in patients than controls.

Included in the TCR beta cDNA libraries were unique molecular identifiers. TCRdb fed the PCR reads into MiXCR, producing one record per CDR3 protein. The table has some 690,000 distinct CDR3 sequences, 30% seen once. Their antigens remain unidentified. The sequenced sample consisted of blood. The receptors originated from a girl aged 5-17 years with multiple sclerosis.

This clonotype was detected many times. This may stem from a read error, because a much larger clone lies one nucleotide away. The rearrangement joins TRBV9 to TRBJ2-3, with D unresolved. The CDR3 extends over 11 amino acids. The V gene's germline CDR1 is SGDLS and CDR2 YYNGEE. The germline V and J ends were trimmed by 2 bases and 7 bases, with 5 bases remaining between them. The CDR3 region is CASSVGNTQYF. Here the CDR3 DNA reads TGTGCCAGCAGCGTGGGGAATACGCAGTATTTT.

The V gene is TRBV28, the J gene TRBJ2-7; D ambiguous. The CDR3 is made up of 13 amino acids. Germline V gene data show CDR1 as MDHEN and CDR2 as SYDVKM. With 6 bases removed from V and 5 bases from J, the gap between germline ends came to 14 bases. The CDR3 DNA follows: TGTGCCAGCAGCCGACTCCAGAAGGACGAGCAGTACTTC. Protein sequence: CASSRLQKDEQYF.

This chain connects TRBV4-3 to TRBJ2-3, with D unresolved. Deletions cut 0 bases from V and 0 bases from J, with 7 bases between. Germline values: CDR1 LGHNA, CDR2 YSLEER. This CDR3 region has 15 residues. The CDR3 loop reads CASSQDLGSTDTQYF. CDR3 in DNA: TGCGCCAGCAGCCAAGATCTAGGCAGCACAGATACGCAGTATTTT.

The gene calls are TRBV5-1 and TRBJ2-3; TRBD2 agrees at 9 bases. Germline CDR1 reads SGHRS; CDR2 reads YFSETQ. The CDR3 is 16 amino acids. V was pared by 4 bases and J by 4 bases, with 10 bases of the junction left unmatched. CDR3 region: CASSVAGGGAADTQYF. CDR3 nucleotides: TGCGCCAGCAGCGTCGCTGGCGGGGGGGCCGCAGATACGCAGTATTTT.

The rearrangement links TRBV12-3 or TRBV12-4 to TRBJ1-6; D is undetermined. The CDR3 is 14 residues long. The ends were cut back, 6 bases at V and 9 bases at J, with 15 bases in the middle. The chain's CDR3 is CASRFTDGGSPLHF. CDR3 sequence (DNA): TGTGCCAGCAGGTTTACGGACGGTGGTTCACCCCTCCACTTT.

This clonotype appeared a few times. This chain joins TRBV20-1 and TRBJ2-1; 11 positions match TRBD2. V trimming: 3 bases; J trimming: 7 bases; junction bases outside the gene matches: 8. Germline CDR1 is DFQATT and CDR2 is SNEGSKA (reference sequence). This CDR3 comprises 15 residues. In DNA form, the CDR3 reads TGCAGTGCTAGGCTTAGCGGGAGGGTTCTGAATGAGCAGTTCTTC. Translating gives CSARLSGRVLNEQFF.

The CDR3 loop reads CASSQAPGLAGGPSNEQFF. In nucleotides, the CDR3 is TGTGCCAGCAGCCAAGCGCCGGGACTAGCGGGGGGCCCATCCAATGAGCAGTTCTTC. J is TRBJ2-1 and V is TRBV3-1; TRBD2 matches at 15 bases. Germline values: CDR1 LGHDT, CDR2 YNNKEL (reference sequence). J gave up 6 bases and V 1 base, and 10 bases lay outside the gene matches. The CDR3 spans 19 residues.

The CDR3 nucleotides are TGCAGTGCTAGAGACCCGGGATCGTTCGTGACCCAGTACTTC. It yields the protein CSARDPGSFVTQYF. V usage is TRBV20-1 and J usage is TRBJ2-5, with a possible D match to TRBD2 (5 bases). Trimming took 0 bases from V and 7 from J, leaving 15 bases between them. Looked up from germline, CDR1 is DFQATT and CDR2 is SNEGSKA (reference sequence). This CDR3 contains 14 residues.

This sequence joins TRBV7-2 and TRBJ2-5, with D unclear. TRBJ2-7 explains the end of the DNA better; the J call may be wrong. There are 14 residues in the CDR3. Germline CDR1 is SGHTA and CDR2 is FQGNSA. This CDR3 is CASSLRQVPPEQYF. The CDR3 nucleotides are TGTGCCAGCAGCTTACGTCAGGTTCCTCCCGAGCAGTACTTC.

This clonotype was observed a handful of times. The gene calls are TRBV20-1 and TRBJ2-3; tentatively, D is TRBD1 (5 bases). This CDR3 spans 17 amino acids. The germline V gene encodes CDR1 DFQATT and CDR2 SNEGSKA (reference sequence). The V end was cut by 4 bases, the J end by 2 bases, with 22 bases between. The CDR3 here is CSATGPLRAGYTDTQYF. CDR3 bases: TGCAGTGCTACGGGTCCCCTCCGGGCAGGGTACACAGATACGCAGTATTTT.

This clonotype turned up a few times. This sequence joins TRBV6-5 and TRBJ1-5; TRBD1 matches at 10 bases. Germline-derived CDR1 and CDR2 are MNHEY and SVGAGI. The junction had 5 bases not matched to a gene; V was cut back by 5 bases and J by 7 bases. The CDR3 has 14 amino acids. The CDR3 loop is CASSPRTGGQPQHF. CDR3 nucleotides: TGTGCCAGCAGTCCCCGGACAGGGGGACAGCCCCAGCATTTT.

V and J are TRBV7-2 and TRBJ1-5, with no clear D. This CDR3 contains 13 residues. V was pared by 5 bases and J by 4 bases, with 9 bases between. Germline V lookup: CDR1 SGHTA, CDR2 FQGNSA. CDR3 nucleotides: TGTGCCAGCAGCCGAGAAACTAATCAGCCCCAGCATTTT. Translation: CASSRETNQPQHF. Full variable domain (outside the CDR3, taken from reference TRBV7-2 and TRBJ1-5): GAGVSQSPSNKVTEKGKDVELRCDPISGHTALYWYRQSLGQGLEFLIYFQGNSAPDKSGLPSDRFSAERTGGSVSTLTIQRTQQEDSAVYLCASSRETNQPQHFGDGTRLSIL.

This chain joins TRBV5-1 and TRBJ2-1; tentatively, D is TRBD1 (6 bases). Deletions cut 2 bases from V and 10 bases from J, with 13 bases between. Germline CDR1 is SGHRS and CDR2 is YFSETQ. This CDR3 is 13 amino acids long. The CDR3 DNA sequence: TGCGCCAGCAGCTTTACAGGGTCAGGAGAGCAGTTCTTC. It yields the protein CASSFTGSGEQFF.

V and J are TRBV20-1 and TRBJ2-1; D is unclear. From germline, CDR1 is DFQATT and CDR2 SNEGSKA (reference sequence). There are 12 residues in the CDR3. V was shortened by 6 bases and J by 5 bases, with 11 bases between the two germline ends. This CDR3 is CSASSMNNEQFF. CDR3 sequence (DNA): TGCAGTGCCTCTTCTATGAACAATGAGCAGTTCTTC.

A note on this clonotype: One junction end disagrees with the germline gene, perhaps due to a read error. This CDR3 is CACSAGQGRDQETQYF. For the CDR3, the DNA is TGTGCCTGCAGTGCGGGACAGGGGAGGGACCAAGAGACCCAGTACTTC. V usage is TRBV6-6 and J usage is TRBJ2-5; 10 nucleotides line up with TRBD1. CDR1 and CDR2 from the germline V gene are MNHNY and SVGAGI (reference sequence). The CDR3 consists of 16 residues.

The rearrangement uses TRBV10-3 and TRBJ2-7; possible D gene TRBD2, 6 bases. The length of the CDR3 is 14 residues. In germline, CDR1 is ENHRY, CDR2 SYGVKD. Deletions cut 4 bases from V and 2 bases from J, with 12 bases between. CDR3 sequence reads: CAISAGRETYEQYF. In DNA, the CDR3 is TGTGCCATCAGTGCGGGACGGGAGACCTACGAGCAGTACTTC.

The chain employs TRBV5-1 and TRBJ2-3; 10 nucleotides match TRBD2. There are 17 residues in the CDR3. The J segment lost 4 bases and the V segment lost 4 bases, leaving 12 bases of the junction unmatched. Germline V lookup: CDR1 SGHRS, CDR2 YFSETQ. The CDR3 region is CASSTHGGTSDPDTQYF. Here the CDR3 DNA reads TGCGCCAGCAGCACCCACGGCGGGACTAGCGATCCAGATACGCAGTATTTT.

The chain uses TRBV5-1 and TRBJ1-1; no reliable D call. This CDR3 is 16 amino acids long. CDR1 is SGHRS, CDR2 YFSETQ, per germline. V was trimmed by 0 bases and J by 0 bases, leaving 12 bases between them. The CDR3, as DNA: TGCGCCAGCAGCTTGGCCCGGTCTAGCCTGAACACTGAAGCTTTCTTT. Translated: CASSLARSSLNTEAFF.